This T cell receptor beta chain stems from a study of blood T cell repertoires in COVID-19. Study at large: COVID-19 samples collected from the United States, Italy and Spain covered acute and convalescent phases. Sources were T cells, B-cell-depleted T cells, or PBMCs; the material itself was cDNA or gDNA.

Trimming took 5 bases from V and 4 from J, leaving 12 bases between them. The length of the CDR3 is 13 residues. Germline CDR1 SGHNT, CDR2 YENEEA. Profiling relied on immunoSEQ multiplex PCR, and the TCRdb table lists in-frame clones only, not all of them. The profile shows about 91,000 clones, around 90% of them singletons. The clonotype was recovered from a woman of 80 years or more with active COVID-19. The chain uses TRBV11-3 and TRBJ2-7; D remains unclear. Sequencing was performed on peripheral blood. This CDR3 is CASSPRPGYEQYF. The CDR3 coding sequence is TGTGCCAGCAGCCCCAGACCAGGTTACGAGCAGTACTTC.